The clone carrying this T cell receptor beta chain came up many times. TCRdb reprocessed the 5' RACE reads with MiXCR, giving one entry per CDR3 protein. This sample has roughly 97,000 distinct CDR3 sequences, with roughly 8.3% found just once. Germline-derived CDR1 and CDR2 are MGHRA and YSYEKL. The ends lost 0 bases at V and 4 bases at J; junction bases unmatched: 10. The CDR3 covers 17 residues. This specimen comes from a study of CD8 T cells in ankylosing spondylitis. The receptor's source is a male donor with ankylosing spondylitis or in good health (not recorded which). The rearrangement uses TRBV4-1 and TRBJ2-7; 9 bases are shared with TRBD2. Sequencing used blood, either unsorted or a sorted T cell fraction (not recorded which). Written as DNA, the CDR3 is TGCGCCAGCAGCCAAGATGTGAGTAGCGGGAGAAGGTACGAGCAGTACTTC. It is translated as CASSQDVSSGRRYEQYF.